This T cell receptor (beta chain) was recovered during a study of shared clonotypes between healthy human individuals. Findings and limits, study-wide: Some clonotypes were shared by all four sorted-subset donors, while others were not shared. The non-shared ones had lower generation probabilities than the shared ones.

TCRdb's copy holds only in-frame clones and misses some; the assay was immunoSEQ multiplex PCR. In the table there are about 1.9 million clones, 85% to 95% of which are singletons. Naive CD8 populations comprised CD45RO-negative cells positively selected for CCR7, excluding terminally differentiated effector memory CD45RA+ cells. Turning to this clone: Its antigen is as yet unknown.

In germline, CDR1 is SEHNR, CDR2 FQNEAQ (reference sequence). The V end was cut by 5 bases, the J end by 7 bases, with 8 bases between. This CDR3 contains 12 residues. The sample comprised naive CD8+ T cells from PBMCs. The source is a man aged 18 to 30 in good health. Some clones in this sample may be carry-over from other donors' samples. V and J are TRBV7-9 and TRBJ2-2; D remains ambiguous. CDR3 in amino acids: CASSVNGGELFF. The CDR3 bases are TGTGCCAGCAGCGTAAACGGCGGGGAGCTGTTTTTT. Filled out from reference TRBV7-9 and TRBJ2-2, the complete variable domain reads DTGVSQNPRHKITKRGQNVTFRCDPISEHNRLYWYRQTLGQGPEFLTYFQNEAQLEKSRLLSDRFSAERPKGSFSTLEIQRTEQGDSAMYLCASSVNGGELFFGEGSRLTVL.